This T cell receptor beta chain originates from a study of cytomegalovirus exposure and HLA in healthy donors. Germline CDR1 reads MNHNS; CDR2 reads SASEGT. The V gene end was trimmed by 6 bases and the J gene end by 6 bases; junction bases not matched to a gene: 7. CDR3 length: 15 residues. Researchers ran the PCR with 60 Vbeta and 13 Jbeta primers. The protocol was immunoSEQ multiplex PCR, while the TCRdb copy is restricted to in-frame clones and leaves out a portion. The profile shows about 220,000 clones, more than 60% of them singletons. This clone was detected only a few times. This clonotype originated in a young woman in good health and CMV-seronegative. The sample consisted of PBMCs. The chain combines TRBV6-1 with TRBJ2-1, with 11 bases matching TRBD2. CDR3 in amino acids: CASRAGTSGANEQFF. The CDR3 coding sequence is TGTGCCAGCAGAGCGGGGACTAGCGGCGCCAATGAGCAGTTCTTC.